The sequence of this T cell receptor beta chain was determined in a study of blood T cell repertoires in COVID-19. Turning to the study itself: The study drew acute and convalescent COVID-19 samples from the United States, Italy and Spain.

This clone was found once. Seattle enrolled patients during active infection and tracked them longitudinally. Germline V gives CDR1 SGHAT, CDR2 FQNNGV. Germline trimming cut 5 bases from V and 7 bases from J; bases unmatched to any gene: 13. The CDR3 loop spans 16 amino acids. Original data processing: Using reference gene primer amplification, nucleated cell counts were estimated. Sequencing used immunoSEQ multiplex PCR; TCRdb keeps in-frame clones, though not all of them. V, J and clone size are those of that table, while D and trimming were read from the DNA. The sample includes about 250,000 clones, 88% of them seen just once.

The chain joins TRBV11-2 to TRBJ1-5, with TRBD1 matching over 8 bases. Sequenced: peripheral blood. The clonotype comes from a woman younger than 45 with COVID-19, enrolled during active disease. The chain's CDR3 is CASSPTDGTGLQPQHF. CDR3 nucleotides: TGTGCCAGCAGCCCAACCGACGGGACAGGTTTACAGCCCCAGCATTTT.